Following are 10 T cell receptor beta chains from one sample sequenced in a study of blood T cell repertoires in COVID-19. Data came from immunoSEQ multiplex PCR; TCRdb stores just in-frame clones and leaves some out. The table lists tens of thousands of clones, 77% of them singletons. The specimen was peripheral blood. The receptors here all came from a human donor in a cohort sampled during active COVID-19.

This chain uses TRBV18 with TRBJ2-7; D perhaps matches TRBD2 (5 bases). CDR1 is KGHSH and CDR2 is LQKENI in the germline V gene. The CDR3 covers 15 residues. Trimming removed 4 bases from V and 0 bases from J, with 13 bases in between. CDR3 nucleotide sequence: TGTGCCAGCTCACTCCGGGGTCCCTCCTCCTACGAGCAGTACTTC. It codes for CASSLRGPSSYEQYF.

The chain links TRBV12-3 or TRBV12-4 to TRBJ2-3; no clear D gene. CDR3 size: 13 residues. V was trimmed by 4 bases and J by 1 base, leaving 6 bases between them. The CDR3 DNA follows: TGTGCCAGCAGTTGGGCAGGCACAGATACGCAGTATTTT. This translates into CASSWAGTDTQYF.

The table lists this clone with many counts. The J gene is TRBJ2-7, the V gene TRBV12-3 or TRBV12-4; D may be TRBD2 (5 bases). Trimming removed 8 bases at V and 2 bases at J, with 10 bases between. The length of the CDR3 is 12 residues. CDR3 in amino acids: CASGPGTYEQYF. Written as DNA, the CDR3 is TGTGCCAGCGGCCCGGGAACCTACGAGCAGTACTTC.

This sequence joins TRBV2 and TRBJ2-2; a weak D match, TRBD1 (6 bases). This CDR3 has 14 residues. The V end was cut by 7 bases, the J end by 4 bases, with 13 bases between. Germline V lookup: CDR1 SNHLY, CDR2 FYNNEI. The CDR3 sequence is CASNVGGFTGELFF. For the CDR3, the DNA is TGTGCCAGCAATGTAGGGGGTTTCACCGGGGAGCTGTTTTTT.

This clone came up a few times. This chain uses TRBV15 with TRBJ1-6; D ambiguous. CDR1 and CDR2 (germline): LNHNV, YYDKDF (reference sequence). This CDR3 is built from 12 residues. Trimming took 5 bases from V and 6 from J, leaving 5 bases between them. This chain's CDR3 is CATSLINSPLHF. In DNA form, the CDR3 reads TGTGCCACCAGCCTAATTAATTCACCCCTCCACTTT.

V and J are TRBV11-2 and TRBJ2-1; tentatively, D is TRBD2 (5 bases). Per the germline V gene, CDR1 is SGHAT and CDR2 is FQNNGV. This CDR3 is 14 amino acids long. V shed 2 bases and J shed 9 bases, with 14 bases lying between them. The CDR3: CASSLISRRSEQFF. Written as DNA, the CDR3 is TGTGCCAGCAGCTTAATCAGTAGGAGGAGTGAGCAGTTCTTC. Drawing the rest from reference TRBV11-2 and TRBJ2-1, the complete variable domain is EAGVAQSPRYKIIEKRQSVAFWCNPISGHATLYWYQQILGQGPKLLIQFQNNGVVDDSQLPKDRFSAERLKGVDSTLKIQPAKLEDSAVYLCASSLISRRSEQFFGPGTRLTVL.

The chain has TRBV18 and TRBJ1-2; no clear D. Between the trimmed V and J ends, which lost 3 bases and 10 bases, there was a span of 15 bases. Germline V CDR1 and CDR2: KGHSH, LQKENI. The CDR3 sequence is 13 residues long. DNA for the CDR3: TGTGCCAGCTCACCCCTATCATTCGGGGTCTACACCTTC. The encoded protein is CASSPLSFGVYTF.

This clone was counted a single time. The CDR3 DNA follows: TGTGCCAGCAGCCGAACTAGCGGGAGGGCGGATGAGCAGTTCTTC. Translating it yields CASSRTSGRADEQFF. The rearrangement links TRBV7-8 to TRBJ2-1, with 13 nucleotides matching TRBD2. The CDR3 has 15 residues. Trimming took 5 bases from V and 8 from J; bases not matched to a gene: 6. CDR1 SGHVS and CDR2 FQNEAQ come from the germline V gene.

This chain links TRBV14 with TRBJ2-5; 7 bases line up with TRBD1. Trimming cost V 6 bases and J 1 base; bases outside gene matches: 8. Germline lookup yields CDR1 SGHDN and CDR2 FVKESK. The CDR3 extends over 15 amino acids. The CDR3 reads CASSPGDRAQETQYF. As DNA, the CDR3 is TGTGCCAGCAGTCCCGGAGACAGGGCCCAAGAGACCCAGTACTTC.

The chain links TRBV9 to TRBJ2-3, with 12 nucleotides matching TRBD2. Per the germline V gene, CDR1 is SGDLS and CDR2 is YYNGEE. V lost 3 bases and J lost 8; bases outside the gene matches: 10. This CDR3 contains 16 residues. Here the CDR3 DNA reads TGTGCCAGCAGCGACTCTCTAGCGGGAGGGCCCGTTACGCAGTATTTT. Protein sequence: CASSDSLAGGPVTQYF.